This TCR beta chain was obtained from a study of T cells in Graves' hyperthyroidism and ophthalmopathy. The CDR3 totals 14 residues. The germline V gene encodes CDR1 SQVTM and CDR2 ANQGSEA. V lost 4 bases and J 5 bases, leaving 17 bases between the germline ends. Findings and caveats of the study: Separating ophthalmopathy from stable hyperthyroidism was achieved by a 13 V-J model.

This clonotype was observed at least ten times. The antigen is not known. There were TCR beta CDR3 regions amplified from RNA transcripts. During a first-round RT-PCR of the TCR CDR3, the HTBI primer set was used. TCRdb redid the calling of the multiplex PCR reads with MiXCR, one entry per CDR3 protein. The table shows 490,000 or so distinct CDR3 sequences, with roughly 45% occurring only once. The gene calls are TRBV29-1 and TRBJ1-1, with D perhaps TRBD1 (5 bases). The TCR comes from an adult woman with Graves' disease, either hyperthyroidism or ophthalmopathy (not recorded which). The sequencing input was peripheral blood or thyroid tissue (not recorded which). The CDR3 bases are TGCAGCGTTGGTAGGCAGGGAAGGGATACTGAAGCTTTCTTT. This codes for CSVGRQGRDTEAFF. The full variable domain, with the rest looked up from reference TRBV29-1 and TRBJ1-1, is SAVISQKPSRDICQRGTSLTIQCQVDSQVTMMFWYRQQPGQSLTLIATANQGSEATYESGFVIDKFPISRPNLTFSTLTVSNMSPEDSSIYLCSVGRQGRDTEAFFGQGTRLTVV.